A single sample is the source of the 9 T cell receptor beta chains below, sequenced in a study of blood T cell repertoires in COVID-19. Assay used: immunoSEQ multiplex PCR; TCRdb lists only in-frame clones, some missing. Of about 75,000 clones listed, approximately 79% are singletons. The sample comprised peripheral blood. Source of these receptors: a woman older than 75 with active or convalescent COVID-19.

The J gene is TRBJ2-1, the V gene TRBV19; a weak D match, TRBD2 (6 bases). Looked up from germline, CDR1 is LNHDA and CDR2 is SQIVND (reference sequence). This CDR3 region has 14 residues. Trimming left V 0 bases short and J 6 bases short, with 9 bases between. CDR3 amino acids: CASSIDQGGNEQFF. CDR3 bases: TGTGCCAGTAGTATAGATCAGGGAGGCAATGAGCAGTTCTTC.

The CDR3: CASSLDRTGWVFF. The CDR3 DNA follows: TGTGCCAGCAGCTTAGACCGGACAGGGTGGGTGTTCTTC. The genes are TRBV11-2 and TRBJ2-1, with 8 bases lining up with TRBD1. V lost 0 bases to trimming and J lost 15 bases; unmatched junction nucleotides: 7. This CDR3 is 13 amino acids long. Per germline, CDR1 SGHAT and CDR2 FQNNGV.

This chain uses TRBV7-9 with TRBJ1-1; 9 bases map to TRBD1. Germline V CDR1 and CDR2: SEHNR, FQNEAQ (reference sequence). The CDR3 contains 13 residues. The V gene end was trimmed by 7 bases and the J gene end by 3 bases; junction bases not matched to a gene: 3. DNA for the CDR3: TGTGCCAGCATCCGGACAGGGGACACTGAAGCTTTCTTT. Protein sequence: CASIRTGDTEAFF.

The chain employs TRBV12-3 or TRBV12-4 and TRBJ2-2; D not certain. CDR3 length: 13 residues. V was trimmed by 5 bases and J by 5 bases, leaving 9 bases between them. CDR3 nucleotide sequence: TGTGCCAGCAGTGATGACACGACCGGGGAGCTGTTTTTT. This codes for CASSDDTTGELFF.

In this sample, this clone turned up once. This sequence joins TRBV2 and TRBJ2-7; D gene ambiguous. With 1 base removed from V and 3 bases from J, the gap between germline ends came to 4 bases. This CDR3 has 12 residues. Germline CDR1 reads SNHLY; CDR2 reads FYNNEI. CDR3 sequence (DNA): TGTGCCAGCAGTGAAGAGAGCTACGAGCAGTACTTC. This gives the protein CASSEESYEQYF. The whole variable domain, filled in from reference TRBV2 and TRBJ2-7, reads EPEVTQTPSHQVTQMGQEVILRCVPISNHLYFYWYRQILGQKVEFLVSFYNNEISEKSEIFDDQFSVERPDGSNFTLKIRSTKLEDSAMYFCASSEESYEQYFGPGTRLTVT.

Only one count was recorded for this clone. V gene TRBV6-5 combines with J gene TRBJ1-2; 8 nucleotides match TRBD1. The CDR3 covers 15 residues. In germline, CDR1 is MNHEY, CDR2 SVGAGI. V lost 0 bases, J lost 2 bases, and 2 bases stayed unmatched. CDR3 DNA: TGTGCCAGCAGTTACTCGGGACAGGAAAACTATGGCTACACCTTC. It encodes CASSYSGQENYGYTF.

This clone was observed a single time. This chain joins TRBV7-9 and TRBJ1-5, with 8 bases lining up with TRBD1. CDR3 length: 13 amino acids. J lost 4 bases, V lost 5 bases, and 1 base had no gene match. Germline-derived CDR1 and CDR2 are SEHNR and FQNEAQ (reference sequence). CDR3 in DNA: TGTGCCAGCAGCCGACAGGGGAATCAGCCCCAGCATTTT. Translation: CASSRQGNQPQHF.

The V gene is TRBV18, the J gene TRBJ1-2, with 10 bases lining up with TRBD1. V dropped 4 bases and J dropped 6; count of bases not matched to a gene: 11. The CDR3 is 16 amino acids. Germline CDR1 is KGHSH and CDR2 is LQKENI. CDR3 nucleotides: TGTGCCAGCTCACATACCTTGGGACAGGGGAATCATGGCTACACCTTC. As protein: CASSHTLGQGNHGYTF.

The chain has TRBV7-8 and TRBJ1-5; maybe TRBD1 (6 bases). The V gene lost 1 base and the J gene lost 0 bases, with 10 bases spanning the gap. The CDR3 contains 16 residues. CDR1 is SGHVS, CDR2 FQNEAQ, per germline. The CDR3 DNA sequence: TGTGCCAGCAGCTTAGATCAGGGGCGTAGCAATCAGCCCCAGCATTTT. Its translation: CASSLDQGRSNQPQHF. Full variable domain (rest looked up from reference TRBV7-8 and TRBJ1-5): GAGVSQSPRYKVAKRGQDVALRCDPISGHVSLFWYQQALGQGPEFLTYFQNEAQLDKSGLPSDRFFAERPEGSVSTLKIQRTQQEDSAVYLCASSLDQGRSNQPQHFGDGTRLSIL.